The T cell receptor (beta chain) described here comes from a study of shared clonotypes between healthy human individuals (TCRdb year 2020). About the full investigation: Two women and three men aged 18 to 49 years were included in the cohort. For each donor, three plates each were used for CD4 naive and CD4 memory, two plates were used for CD8 naive, and one plate was used for CD8 memory. Blood TCR repertoires of a handful of healthy adults were deeply sequenced to estimate repertoire size and the extent of clonotype sharing between individuals. To increase sequencing depth and limit assay-specific biases, different laboratories used diverse techniques to prepare libraries and sequence TCR repertoires. Between about 0.85 and 8.9 billion PBMCs per donor were obtained by leukapheresis. The research as a whole found: Sharing across several donors was observed for around 5% of naive CD4, about 3.2% of naive CD8, roughly 2.3% of memory CD4, and roughly 0.4% of memory CD8 clonotypes. Because the study included only a small number of donors, the genetic and exposure-history diversity represented was limited. Sampling was limited to blood, and TCR repertoires in tissue likely differ from TCR repertoires in blood. Compared with non-shared clonotypes, the clonotypes found in all four sorted-subset donors had higher generation probabilities. Naive subsets generally had larger estimated clonotype richness than memory subsets did. Incomplete sequencing was indicated by rarefaction of sorted-subset datasets, despite the large sequencing depth. Pairwise subsampling indicated that sequencing depth was expected to affect the degree of clonotype sharing among donors.

This clone appeared once. Its cognate antigen has yet to be identified. No qualities accompany the bases; no much larger clone lies one base away. The germline V gene gives CDR1 as SGHRS and CDR2 as YFSETQ. The CDR3, from cysteine to phenylalanine, totals 14 residues. Just the 42-base CDR3 DNA is kept, in frame starting at base 1. After removal of 0 bases from V and 6 bases from J, the junction retains 3 bases not matched to a gene. TCR CDR3 regions were amplified from genomic DNA by multiplex PCR using the deep immunoSEQ assay. For each cell subset, the extracted genomic DNA was distributed evenly across all wells of several immunoSEQ 96-well plates, and each plate served as one replicate. For sorted subsets, 150 to 200 ng genomic DNA, equal to 30,000 to 35,000 T cell genomes, was loaded into each replicate PCR. The purified libraries were quantified using a Qubit 3.0 fluorometer, sized with a Bioanalyzer 2100, and then quantified again using the KAPA Library Quantification kit. Every immunoSEQ 96-well plate was sequenced on a separate single-read 150-cycle Illumina NextSeq 550 flow cell. In the paper's pipeline: Because the immunoSEQ output included only junctional sequences and no quality scores, the filtering could not be the same as the filtering used for full-length reads. To assign V/J genes and CDR3, sequences were annotated against IMGT germline references using PyIR, a Python wrapper for IgBLAST v1.9. Reads were filtered out if the reads had weak V/J assignments (E-value above 1e-6), no CDR3, stop codons, out-of-frame junctions, or ambiguous translated residues. V3J clonotypes were defined by identical inferred V gene, J gene, and CDR3 amino acid sequence. Percentage overlap between repertoires was computed as shared unique clonotypes divided by the size of the smaller repertoire. Richness of each repertoire was evaluated using RTK rarefaction, the Chao1 estimator, and Recon v2.1 estimates of unobserved clonotypes. For all TCRbeta clonotypes obtained by the gDNA method from several donors, generation probabilities were computed with OLGA. Imported from immuneACCESS, the table was reduced by TCRdb to in-frame sequences with V and J called. These copies leave out some clones; in studies compared against another copy, an unresolved V gene accounts for under half, and the cause of the remainder is not known. V, J and clone size derive from that table, while D and trimming were established from the DNA sequence. The sample profile shows over 950,000 clones; 60% to 80% of them were found once. The biggest ten clones account for approximately 0.9% of the sample.

The donors were healthy, HIV-negative adults with no recently reported acute infections or vaccinations. Only Caucasian adults living in Nashville, Tennessee, USA were represented among the donors. CD4+ T cells were enriched by magnetic negative selection; naive cells were then positively selected on CD45RA, and the negative fraction formed the memory subset. Blood was collected by leukapheresis, and PBMCs were isolated by Ficoll-Histopaque density gradient centrifugation and then cryopreserved in liquid nitrogen vapor phase. Purity and quantity of every magnetically sorted T cell population were checked by analytical flow cytometry. From each sorted fraction, genomic DNA was isolated and quantified by UV absorbance on a Nanodrop 2000c.

The receptor comes from a man aged 18 to 30 in good health. Some clones in this sample may be carry-over from other donors' samples. The sample taken for sequencing was memory CD4+ T cells from PBMCs. The label giving this sample's cell subset or site can be read as: CD45RA-negative fraction. This chain joins TRBV5-1 to TRBJ1-5; 7 middle bases align to TRBD1. The nucleotide sequence reads TGCGCCAGCAGCTTGGTGGCAGGGGGTCAGCCCCAGCATTTT. Translated, this is CASSLVAGGQPQHF.